Shown below are 13 T cell receptor beta chains from a single sample sequenced in a study of cytomegalovirus exposure and HLA in healthy donors. PCR employed 60 Vbeta and 13 Jbeta primers. Produced via immunoSEQ multiplex PCR; TCRdb's table is partial and in-frame only. This sample has around 110,000 clones, with roughly 80% found just once. Material for sequencing was PBMCs. These receptors all come from a man aged 30 to 45 in good health and CMV-seronegative.

The chain recombines TRBV5-4 with TRBJ2-1; TRBD1 matches 10 bases. V dropped 4 bases and J dropped 2; count of bases not matched to a gene: 3. CDR3 length: 15 amino acids. Germline V gives CDR1 SGHNT, CDR2 YYREEE (reference sequence). In nucleotides, the CDR3 is TGTGCCAGCAGCGAGGGACAGGGGACCTACAATGAGCAGTTCTTC. Translated: CASSEGQGTYNEQFF. The variable domain in full, with the rest retrieved from reference TRBV5-4 and TRBJ2-1, is ETGVTQSPTHLIKTRGQQVTLRCSSQSGHNTVSWYQQALGQGPQFIFQYYREEENGRGNFPPRFSGLQFPNYSSELNVNALELDDSALYLCASSEGQGTYNEQFFGPGTRLTVL.

This chain connects TRBV30 to TRBJ1-1; possibly TRBD1 for D (6 bases). Germline V gene lookup returns CDR1 GTSNPN and CDR2 SVGIG (reference sequence). Trimming stripped 3 bases from V and 0 bases from J, with 11 bases between. The length of the CDR3 is 14 residues. CDR3 amino acids: CAWSMGTMNTEAFF. The CDR3 nucleotides read TGTGCCTGGAGCATGGGGACAATGAACACTGAAGCTTTCTTT.

The chain employs TRBV27 and TRBJ2-7, with 7 bases aligning to TRBD1. This CDR3 has 14 residues. The germline CDR1 and CDR2 sequences are MNHEY and SMNVEV (reference sequence). V lost 5 bases, J lost 3 bases, and 7 bases stayed unmatched. This CDR3 reads CASSPGTAVYEQYF. CDR3 coding DNA: TGTGCCAGCAGTCCCGGGACAGCCGTCTACGAGCAGTACTTC.

This chain links TRBV25-1 with TRBJ1-4; 10 bases agree with TRBD1. The V segment lost 8 bases and the J segment 7 bases; nucleotides outside the gene matches: 4. The CDR3 sequence is 13 residues long. Germline-derived CDR1 and CDR2 are MGHDK and SYGVNS. The CDR3 DNA reads TGTGCCAGCCGGGACAGGGGTTTTGAAAAACTGTTTTTT. It translates to CASRDRGFEKLFF.

The genes are TRBV7-3 and TRBJ2-6; perhaps TRBD2 as D (6 bases). The V gene's germline CDR1 is SGHTA and CDR2 FQGTGA. The CDR3 consists of 16 residues. The V end was cut by 7 bases, the J end by 4 bases, with 17 bases between. The CDR3 loop is CASTIGGTLGANVLTF. The CDR3 coding sequence is TGTGCCAGCACCATCGGAGGGACTTTAGGGGCCAACGTCCTGACTTTC.

The V gene is TRBV11-2, the J gene TRBJ2-5; tentative D call: TRBD2 (6 bases). V lost 5 bases to trimming and J lost 4 bases, with 14 bases between them. This CDR3 contains 14 residues. CDR1 is SGHAT and CDR2 is FQNNGV in the germline V gene. Here the CDR3 reads CASSPRLARETQYF. In DNA form, the CDR3 reads TGTGCCAGCAGCCCCCGGCTAGCGCGAGAGACCCAGTACTTC.

The chain couples TRBV11-3 to TRBJ2-7; D gene ambiguous. Germline values: CDR1 SGHNT, CDR2 YENEEA. V lost 5 bases and J lost 0, with 11 bases in between. The CDR3 has 14 amino acids. The CDR3 nucleotides are TGTGCCAGCAGCCCTAGTGGAGCCTCCTACGAGCAGTACTTC. It translates to CASSPSGASYEQYF. The full variable domain, completed using reference TRBV11-3 and TRBJ2-7, is EAGVVQSPRYKIIEKKQPVAFWCNPISGHNTLYWYLQNLGQGPELLIRYENEEAVDDSQLPKDRFSAERLKGVDSTLKIQPAELGDSAVYLCASSPSGASYEQYFGPGTRLTVT.

The J gene is TRBJ2-2, the V gene TRBV5-1, with 7 bases fitting TRBD1. The CDR3 covers 16 residues. V lost 3 bases and J lost 6; bases outside the gene matches: 11. The germline V gene encodes CDR1 SGHRS and CDR2 YFSETQ. CDR3 loop: CASSSGGQGVAGELFF. The CDR3 bases are TGCGCCAGCAGCTCCGGCGGGCAGGGGGTAGCCGGGGAGCTGTTTTTT.

J is TRBJ2-7 and V is TRBV5-3, with TRBD1 identical over 10 bases. TRBV5-3 is placed among ORFs of uncertain function. The CDR3 totals 16 residues. The V gene end was trimmed by 1 base and the J gene end by 0 bases; junction bases not matched to a gene: 4. The CDR3 reads CARSLWGQGSSYEQYF. As DNA, the CDR3 is TGTGCCAGAAGCTTGTGGGGACAGGGGAGCTCCTACGAGCAGTACTTC.

The CDR3 spells CASTYTEAFF. The DNA of the CDR3 is TGTGCCAGCACGTACACTGAAGCTTTCTTT. The chain carries TRBV2 and TRBJ1-1; D call uncertain. Germline-derived CDR1 and CDR2 are SNHLY and FYNNEI. The V end was cut by 7 bases, the J end by 3 bases, with 3 bases between. The CDR3 is made up of 10 amino acids. Using reference TRBV2 and TRBJ1-1 for the parts outside the CDR3, the full variable domain is EPEVTQTPSHQVTQMGQEVILRCVPISNHLYFYWYRQILGQKVEFLVSFYNNEISEKSEIFDDQFSVERPDGSNFTLKIRSTKLEDSAMYFCASTYTEAFFGQGTRLTVV.

Concerning this clone: Germline is not matched at one junction end, which may reflect a read error. The V call is TRBV4-1, the J call TRBJ2-2; D not certain. This CDR3 comprises 15 residues. Looked up from germline, CDR1 is MGHRA and CDR2 is YSYEKL. In DNA, the CDR3 is TGCGCCAGCAGCCAACCGTGGGCGAATACCGGGGAGCTGTTTTTT. Its translation is CASSQPWANTGELFF.

V and J are TRBV6-6 and TRBJ1-2, with D possibly TRBD1 on 6 matching bases. CDR1 is MNHNY, CDR2 SVGAGI, per germline (reference sequence). Trimming took 10 bases from V and 7 from J, leaving 22 bases between them. CDR3 length: 14 residues. CDR3 residues: CATGKQGEERGYTF. Here the CDR3 DNA reads TGTGCCACCGGAAAACAGGGTGAGGAACGTGGCTACACCTTC.

To note about this clone: Its ends do not fully match the called genes, so a read error is possible. The chain recombines TRBV10-3 with TRBJ1-5, with 8 nucleotides matching TRBD1. This CDR3 has 13 amino acids. Germline values: CDR1 ENHRY, CDR2 SYGVKD. The CDR3 here is CAIGQGRNQPQHF. CDR3 nucleotide sequence: TGTGCCATCGGACAGGGTCGCAATCAGCCCCAGCACTTT.